This TCR beta chain was recovered during a study of graft-versus-host responses after intestinal transplantation. The CDR3 is made up of 15 amino acids. V was pared by 3 bases and J by 3 bases, with 13 bases between. Germline V gene data show CDR1 as MDHEN and CDR2 as SYDVKM. Measured with immunoSEQ multiplex PCR; TCRdb has only the in-frame clones, and not every one. This repertoire shows about 28,000 clones, around 85% found once; its top ten account for roughly 18%. This clone was recorded once. What it binds is not known. This sample comprised unstimulated CD8+ T cells sorted from spleen or lymph node cells, obtained before intestinal transplant. This chain uses TRBV28 with TRBJ2-3; D is perhaps TRBD1 (5 bases). This TCR derives from a human donor who received an intestinal transplant. In DNA, the CDR3 is TGTGCCAGCAGTTTTTTCGACAGTCGAACAGATACGCAGTATTTT. This encodes CASSFFDSRTDTQYF.